This T cell receptor beta chain was captured in a study of shared clonotypes between healthy human individuals. About the research overall: CD8 memory received one plate per donor, CD8 naive two, CD4 memory three and CD4 naive three.

Germline lookup yields CDR1 SGHTA and CDR2 FQGNSA. The V gene end was trimmed by 5 bases and the J gene end by 2 bases; junction bases not matched to a gene: 7. There are 16 residues in the CDR3. Here immunoSEQ multiplex PCR was the method, and the copy in TCRdb shows in-frame clones only, minus some. The sample has 650,000 to 800,000 clones, 72% seen once; the top ten hold more than 1.5%. This clonotype originated in a woman aged 30 to 39 in good health. The V gene is TRBV7-2, the J gene TRBJ1-5, with TRBD1 matching over 9 bases. Sequenced: memory CD4+ T cells sorted from blood. Sample subset: CD45RA-negative fraction. For the CDR3, the DNA is TGTGCCAGCAGCACCTTTGGGGACAGGGGCAATCAGCCCCAGCATTTT. It specifies CASSTFGDRGNQPQHF.